Each of the 14 T cell receptor beta chains below was sequenced from the same sample in a study of blood T cell repertoires in COVID-19. Sequenced by immunoSEQ multiplex PCR; TCRdb stores in-frame clones only, minus some. The sample yields 50,000 to 70,000 clones, about 75% seen once. The sample consisted of peripheral blood. The receptors here all came from a man aged 45-60 years with active or convalescent COVID-19.

The J gene is TRBJ1-2, the V gene TRBV11-2; D unclear. CDR3 length: 14 amino acids. The germline V and J ends were trimmed by 2 bases and 8 bases, with 15 bases remaining between them. CDR1 is SGHAT and CDR2 is FQNNGV in the germline V gene. The CDR3 sequence: CASSLYGGPLGYTF. In DNA, the CDR3 is TGTGCCAGCAGCTTATATGGCGGGCCCTTGGGCTACACCTTC. Together with reference TRBV11-2 and TRBJ1-2, the CDR3 gives the full variable domain: EAGVAQSPRYKIIEKRQSVAFWCNPISGHATLYWYQQILGQGPKLLIQFQNNGVVDDSQLPKDRFSAERLKGVDSTLKIQPAKLEDSAVYLCASSLYGGPLGYTFGSGTRLTVV.

The rearrangement uses TRBV5-4 and TRBJ2-6, with D possibly TRBD2 on 7 matching bases. Per the germline V gene, CDR1 is SGHNT and CDR2 is YYREEE (reference sequence). The CDR3 has 18 residues. The V gene lost 7 bases and the J gene lost 0 bases, with 20 bases spanning the gap. The CDR3 region has the DNA TGTGCCAGCGGGGACACGGGGCGGGGGAACTCTGGGGCCAACGTCCTGACTTTC. Protein product: CASGDTGRGNSGANVLTF.

The table lists this clone with a few counts. V is TRBV10-1 and J is TRBJ2-7, with TRBD1 identical over 10 bases. CDR1 is WNHNN, CDR2 SYGVQD, per germline (reference sequence). J was trimmed by 3 bases and V by 4 bases; bases with no gene match: 0. The CDR3 consists of 13 residues. The CDR3 loop is CASSGDRGYEQYF. In DNA, the CDR3 is TGCGCCAGCAGTGGGGACAGGGGCTACGAGCAGTACTTC.

The count of this clone is one. The chain couples TRBV11-2 to TRBJ1-5; D gene uncertain. This CDR3 is built from 15 residues. Germline V gives CDR1 SGHAT, CDR2 FQNNGV. Trimming left V 0 bases short and J 0 bases short, with 6 bases between. The DNA for the CDR3 is TGTGCCAGCAGCTTAGACGGACTTAGCAATCAGCCCCAGCATTTT. This gives the protein CASSLDGLSNQPQHF.

The CDR3 sequence: CASSTSSYNEQFF. The CDR3 coding sequence is TGTGCCAGCAGTACAAGCTCCTACAATGAGCAGTTCTTC. This sequence joins TRBV6-2 or TRBV6-3 and TRBJ2-1; D is undetermined. The CDR3 is made up of 13 amino acids. Germline V gene sequence: CDR1 MNHEY, CDR2 SVGEGT. Trimming left V 5 bases short and J 0 bases short, with 5 bases between.

The rearrangement joins TRBV6-1 to TRBJ1-1; unclear D gene. Germline V gene sequence: CDR1 MNHNS, CDR2 SASEGT. This CDR3 has 10 residues. V was shortened by 2 bases and J by 7 bases, with 2 bases between the two germline ends. Written as DNA, the CDR3 is TGTGCCAGCAGTGAATATGAAGCTTTCTTT. Protein product: CASSEYEAFF.

The chain uses TRBV30 and TRBJ1-2; 8 bases line up with TRBD1. The germline V gene encodes CDR1 GTSNPN and CDR2 SVGIG (reference sequence). There are 13 residues in the CDR3. V lost 8 bases, J lost 4 bases, and 9 bases stayed unmatched. The CDR3 DNA is TGTGCCGGGGGTAGGGACAGGCCCTATGGCTACACCTTC. Its translation is CAGGRDRPYGYTF.

This clone was recorded only once. The rearrangement joins TRBV5-1 to TRBJ1-6, with 11 bases aligning to TRBD1. Germline values: CDR1 SGHRS, CDR2 YFSETQ. There are 15 residues in the CDR3. V was clipped by 6 bases and J by 5 bases; unmatched bases: 4. This chain's CDR3 is CASKSGQGDNSPLHF. Written as DNA, the CDR3 is TGCGCCAGCAAGTCGGGACAGGGGGATAATTCACCCCTCCACTTT.

This sequence joins TRBV5-1 and TRBJ2-4; 12 bases fit TRBD1. The V gene's germline CDR1 is SGHRS and CDR2 YFSETQ. V gave up 3 bases and J gave up 6 bases; unmatched junction bases: 7. CDR3 size: 16 residues. The CDR3, as DNA: TGCGCCAGCAGCTCGATCGGGACAGGGGGCCTAAACATTCAGTACTTC. Amino acid sequence: CASSSIGTGGLNIQYF.

The chain combines TRBV5-1 with TRBJ1-4, with 9 bases lining up with TRBD1. V gave up 4 bases and J gave up 2 bases; unmatched junction bases: 3. The CDR3 is made up of 15 amino acids. CDR1 and CDR2 (germline): SGHRS, YFSETQ. CDR3 protein: CASSGTGYTNEKLFF. In DNA form, the CDR3 reads TGCGCCAGCAGCGGGACAGGGTACACTAATGAAAAACTGTTTTTT.

The chain employs TRBV20-1 and TRBJ2-7; tentative D call: TRBD1 (6 bases). The CDR3 has 11 residues. CDR1 is DFQATT and CDR2 is SNEGSKA in the germline V gene (reference sequence). V was pared by 0 bases and J by 7 bases, with 7 bases between. CDR3 amino acids: CSAREDREQYF. The CDR3, as DNA: TGCAGTGCTAGAGAAGACAGGGAGCAGTACTTC.

The CDR3 protein is CASSEQAGAPQYF. In DNA, the CDR3 is TGCGCCAGCAGTGAACAAGCGGGAGCACCGCAGTACTTC. The rearrangement uses TRBV10-2 and TRBJ2-7; 8 nucleotides line up with TRBD2. The CDR3 sequence is 13 residues long. In germline, CDR1 is WSHSY, CDR2 SAAADI. With V trimmed by 3 bases and J by 9 bases, 7 bases remained unmatched.

J is TRBJ1-6 and V is TRBV4-1, with D possibly matching TRBD1 (6 bases). Trimming took 4 bases from V and 6 from J, leaving 7 bases between them. CDR3 length equals 13 residues. CDR1 is MGHRA, CDR2 YSYEKL, per germline. The CDR3 coding sequence is TGCGCCAGCAGCCCGGACAGTAATTCACCCCTCCACTTT. Translating it yields CASSPDSNSPLHF.

This chain links TRBV7-8 with TRBJ1-2, with TRBD1 as a possible D gene (5 bases). CDR3 size: 13 residues. CDR1 and CDR2 (germline): SGHVS, FQNEAQ. V lost 2 bases and J 5 bases, leaving 9 bases between the germline ends. The CDR3 nucleotides read TGTGCCAGCAGCTTAAGACAGACATATGGCTACACCTTC. Translation gives CASSLRQTYGYTF.